This TCR gamma chain derives from a study of intestinal T cells in coeliac disease. TRG repertoires were amplified with LymphoTrack primers from 150 to 200 ng of biopsy DNA. TCRdb redid clone calling on the multiplex PCR reads using CATT. The sample shows hundreds of gamma-chain clones, 46% of them seen only once. About eleven formalin-fixed paraffin-embedded scrolls, each 5 µm thick, supplied each case's genomic DNA. Concerning this clone itself: This DNA translates differently at residue 2 from the TCRdb protein, which is that of a much larger clone; a read error is likely, and the protein shown is the DNA's own translation.

The CDR3 has 13 amino acids. The chain carries TRGV10 and TRGJ1 or TRGJ2. TRGV10 is identified as an open reading frame with a role that is uncertain. Sequencing was performed on a duodenal biopsy. This receptor was obtained from a human donor with celiac disease. CDR3 in amino acids: CTAWSPNYYKKLF. The CDR3 DNA reads TGTACTGCGTGGTCCCCGAATTATTATAAGAAACTCTTT.